These 5 T cell receptor beta chains were all obtained from the same sample, sequenced in a study of T cells after yellow fever vaccination. TCRdb called the 5' RACE reads again in MiXCR, with one record for every CDR3 protein. This table has 550,000 to 750,000 distinct CDR3 sequences, roughly 14% appearing once. The material was PBMCs, obtained on the day of the yellow fever booster vaccination. The origin of the receptors is a man younger than 45 who received the YFV17D yellow fever vaccine.

The chain has TRBV3-1 and TRBJ2-2; 7 bases line up with TRBD2. J was trimmed by 6 bases and V by 0 bases; bases with no gene match: 4. The CDR3 spans 15 residues. Per the germline V gene, CDR1 is LGHDT and CDR2 is YNNKEL (reference sequence). This chain's CDR3 is CASSQEGRESGELFF. CDR3 nucleotide sequence: TGTGCCAGCAGCCAAGAGGGGCGGGAGTCCGGGGAGCTGTTTTTT.

V and J are TRBV29-1 and TRBJ1-1; the match to TRBD1 covers 7 bases. The germline gives CDR1 SQVTM, CDR2 ANQGSEA. This CDR3 has 14 amino acids. The J segment lost 0 bases and the V segment lost 6 bases, leaving 7 bases of the junction unmatched. CDR3 sequence reads: CSVGGTEMNTEAFF. The CDR3 nucleotides read TGCAGCGTCGGAGGGACAGAGATGAACACTGAAGCTTTCTTT.

This clonotype showed up many times. This rearrangement joins TRBV3-1 to TRBJ1-4, with D maybe TRBD1 (6 bases). Trimming took 5 bases from V and 8 from J, leaving 15 bases between them. This CDR3 contains 14 residues. The germline V gene has CDR1 LGHDT and CDR2 YNNKEL (reference sequence). CDR3 amino acids: CASSDTGGEEKLFF. The CDR3 DNA reads as TGTGCCAGCAGCGACACGGGGGGCGAGGAAAAACTGTTTTTT.

The chain carries TRBV3-1 and TRBJ2-7, with D unclear. V lost 1 base and J lost 2, with 9 bases in between. Germline V gene sequence: CDR1 LGHDT, CDR2 YNNKEL (reference sequence). This CDR3 comprises 14 residues. The CDR3 region is CASSQAFGPYEQYF. The CDR3 coding sequence is TGTGCCAGCAGCCAAGCTTTCGGGCCCTACGAGCAGTACTTC.

This clonotype was found a few times. The CDR3 spells CASSLVRALEQYF. The DNA for the CDR3 is TGTGCCAGCAGTTTGGTCAGGGCCCTCGAGCAGTACTTC. This chain links TRBV28 with TRBJ2-7, with D maybe TRBD1 (5 bases). The ends were cut back, 3 bases at V and 6 bases at J, with 12 bases in the middle. The CDR3 is 13 residues long. Germline lookup yields CDR1 MDHEN and CDR2 SYDVKM. Drawing the rest from reference TRBV28 and TRBJ2-7, the complete variable domain is DVKVTQSSRYLVKRTGEKVFLECVQDMDHENMFWYRQDPGLGLRLIYFSYDVKMKEKGDIPEGYSVSREKKERFSLILESASTNQTSMYLCASSLVRALEQYFGPGTRLTVT.